This passage covers 21 T cell receptor beta chains from one sample sequenced in a study of OX40 agonist ivuxolimab in advanced cancers. Profiled with immunoSEQ multiplex PCR; TCRdb holds only in-frame clones, not every one. The table shows around 49,000 clones, with roughly 82% occurring only once. This specimen consisted of CD4+ or CD8+ T cells sorted from blood, obtained in a trial of the OX40 agonist ivuxolimab. The receptor set was obtained from an adult with an advanced solid tumor such as melanoma, head and neck, liver or kidney cancer.

This chain connects TRBV5-5 to TRBJ1-2; D may be TRBD1 (5 bases). Germline loops: CDR1 SGHKS, CDR2 YYEKEE (reference sequence). The CDR3 consists of 15 residues. V was clipped by 4 bases and J by 4 bases, with 17 bases between them. CDR3 in amino acids: CASSAYSAGAYGYTF. For the CDR3, the DNA is TGTGCCAGCAGCGCCTACAGTGCCGGGGCCTATGGCTACACCTTC.

Regarding this clone: The junction and the germline gene differ at one end; a read error may be behind it. The J gene is TRBJ1-6, the V gene TRBV11-2; possibly TRBD1 for D (5 bases). The V gene's germline CDR1 is SGHAT and CDR2 FQNNGV. The CDR3 is 14 residues long. The CDR3 loop is CASSPGAAGRRKSF. In nucleotides, the CDR3 is TGTGCCAGCAGCCCCGGGGCGGCGGGGCGGAGAAAATCTTTT.

V and J are TRBV6-1 and TRBJ2-2, with no clear D. This CDR3 has 14 residues. Germline V gene lookup returns CDR1 MNHNS and CDR2 SASEGT. The CDR3 nucleotides read TGTGCTAGTTCGAGCCCTGTAAACACCGGGGAGCTGTTTTTT. As protein: CASSSPVNTGELFF.

This chain links TRBV13 with TRBJ2-7; 11 bases map to TRBD1. After removal of 5 bases from V and 7 bases from J, the junction contained 7 bases not matched to a gene. CDR1 and CDR2 (germline): PRHDT, FYEKMQ (reference sequence). There are 14 residues in the CDR3. The CDR3: CASSQWTGGGEQYF. CDR3 sequence (DNA): TGTGCCAGCAGCCAATGGACAGGGGGCGGGGAGCAGTACTTC.

This clone qualifies as medium-sized (0.01 to 0.1%). The chain links TRBV10-2 to TRBJ2-3, with 9 positions matching TRBD2. The CDR3 loop spans 19 amino acids. Germline V gene lookup returns CDR1 WSHSY and CDR2 SAAADI. With 7 bases clipped from V and 2 bases from J, the junction kept 19 bases outside the gene matches. The CDR3 sequence is CASTLRGVGAGGFTDTQYF. The CDR3 bases are TGCGCCAGCACCCTCAGGGGGGTAGGAGCGGGGGGCTTCACAGATACGCAGTATTTT.

The chain uses TRBV4-3 and TRBJ2-7, with a tentative D call TRBD1 (6 bases). Per the germline V gene, CDR1 is LGHNA and CDR2 is YSLEER. The CDR3 consists of 13 residues. With 4 bases removed from V and 2 bases from J, the gap between germline ends came to 9 bases. CDR3 region: CASSLQGTYEQYF. CDR3 sequence (DNA): TGCGCCAGCAGCCTCCAGGGGACCTACGAGCAGTACTTC.

The V call is TRBV7-9, the J call TRBJ2-7; D not certain. CDR3 length: 14 amino acids. Germline loops: CDR1 SEHNR, CDR2 FQNEAQ (reference sequence). V lost 1 base, J lost 2 bases, and 9 bases lay in between. The chain's CDR3 is CASSLVGSPYEQYF. The CDR3 nucleotides read TGTGCCAGCAGCTTAGTCGGCAGTCCCTACGAGCAGTACTTC. The full variable domain, in which reference TRBV7-9 and TRBJ2-7 provide the parts outside the CDR3, is DTGVSQNPRHKITKRGQNVTFRCDPISEHNRLYWYRQTLGQGPEFLTYFQNEAQLEKSRLLSDRFSAERPKGSFSTLEIQRTEQGDSAMYLCASSLVGSPYEQYFGPGTRLTVT.

This chain uses TRBV5-5 with TRBJ2-7; either TRBD1 or TRBD2 may supply D (5 bases each). The germline gives CDR1 SGHKS, CDR2 YYEKEE (reference sequence). This CDR3 contains 16 residues. Trimming shortened V by 1 base and J by 3 bases, and 17 bases separated the two germline ends. The CDR3 nucleotides are TGTGCCAGCAGCTTGACTAGTCAGGGTGGGTTCTACGAGCAGTACTTC. Residues: CASSLTSQGGFYEQYF. Combining the CDR3 with reference TRBV5-5 and TRBJ2-7 gives the whole variable domain DAGVTQSPTHLIKTRGQQVTLRCSPISGHKSVSWYQQVLGQGPQFIFQYYEKEERGRGNFPDRFSARQFPNYSSELNVNALLLGDSALYLCASSLTSQGGFYEQYFGPGTRLTVT.

Only a few counts were recorded for this clone. This chain uses TRBV19 with TRBJ2-7; possible D gene TRBD1, 6 bases. V gave up 7 bases and J gave up 6 bases, with 13 bases separating them. Per the germline V gene, CDR1 is LNHDA and CDR2 is SQIVND (reference sequence). This CDR3 spans 12 amino acids. This CDR3 reads CASTDRIGEQYF. In nucleotides, the CDR3 is TGTGCCAGTACTGACAGGATAGGCGAGCAGTACTTC.

The chain links TRBV7-9 to TRBJ2-7, with D uncertain. V lost 5 bases and J 2 bases, leaving 7 bases between the germline ends. Germline CDR1 and CDR2: SEHNR and FQNEAQ (reference sequence). The CDR3 contains 12 residues. CDR3 region: CASSHGTYEQYF. In DNA, the CDR3 is TGTGCCAGCAGCCATGGCACCTACGAGCAGTACTTC.

The chain combines TRBV6-6 with TRBJ2-5; no definite D call. This CDR3 spans 15 amino acids. CDR1 and CDR2 from the germline V gene are MNHNY and SVGAGI (reference sequence). Trimming took off 5 bases at V and 5 bases at J, with 18 bases between the two ends. The CDR3 bases are TGTGCCAGCAGTAAAACCGACCCAGGAAGGGAGACCCAGTACTTC. Encoded protein: CASSKTDPGRETQYF.

This clone was detected once. The rearrangement joins TRBV6-4 to TRBJ2-1; no clear D. The CDR3 has 10 residues. The V gene lost 5 bases and the J gene lost 6 bases, with 2 bases spanning the gap. Germline CDR1 and CDR2: MRHNA and SNTAGT. The CDR3 protein is CASSCNEQFF. The DNA for the CDR3 is TGTGCCAGCAGTTGCAATGAGCAGTTCTTC.

This chain links TRBV5-4 with TRBJ2-7; TRBD1 agrees at 8 bases. Germline assignment: CDR1 SGHNT and CDR2 YYREEE (reference sequence). The CDR3 spans 15 residues. The trim removed 2 bases at V and 6 bases at J, leaving 10 bases unmatched. CDR3 DNA sequence: TGTGCCAGCAGCTTCCCCACAGGGGGGAGCCTCGAGCAGTACTTC. Amino acid sequence: CASSFPTGGSLEQYF.

The genes are TRBV19 and TRBJ2-7, with D unclear. This CDR3 comprises 15 residues. CDR1 is LNHDA and CDR2 is SQIVND in the germline V gene (reference sequence). Trimming took off 3 bases at V and 6 bases at J, with 18 bases between the two ends. CDR3 in amino acids: CASSINPSSPLEQYF. In DNA, the CDR3 is TGTGCCAGTAGTATCAACCCCTCGTCGCCCCTCGAGCAGTACTTC.

The genes are TRBV4-2 and TRBJ1-3; 10 bases align to TRBD1. Germline CDR1 LGHNA, CDR2 YNFKEQ. This CDR3 is built from 19 residues. V was pared by 0 bases and J by 2 bases, with 10 bases of the junction left unmatched. DNA of the CDR3: TGTGCCAGCAGCCAAGAGCCCGGGACAGGGGAGTTTACTGGAAACACCATATATTTT. Encoded protein: CASSQEPGTGEFTGNTIYF.

V usage is TRBV11-1 and J usage is TRBJ2-3; unclear D gene. Germline CDR1 SGHAT, CDR2 FQDESV (reference sequence). The CDR3 length is 15 residues. V lost 4 bases and J 2 bases, leaving 13 bases between the germline ends. Here the CDR3 DNA reads TGTGCCAGCAGCTCAGTCCAGGACGTCACAGATACGCAGTATTTT. Translated, it gives CASSSVQDVTDTQYF.

The chain has TRBV6-6 and TRBJ2-3; D assignment may be TRBD1 or TRBD2 (5 bases each). This CDR3 region has 12 residues. Per germline, CDR1 MNHNY and CDR2 SVGAGI (reference sequence). Trimming shortened V by 5 bases and J by 10 bases, and 13 bases separated the two germline ends. The CDR3, as DNA: TGTGCCAGCAGTCAGTCCCGGGGCGCGCAGTATTTT. Translated, it gives CASSQSRGAQYF.

The CDR3, as DNA: TGTGCCAGCAGTTTAGGGGACGAGCAGTACTTC. Its protein is CASSLGDEQYF. The chain uses TRBV27 and TRBJ2-7; D is ambiguous. The V gene's germline CDR1 is MNHEY and CDR2 SMNVEV (reference sequence). The CDR3 is made up of 11 amino acids. V was cut by 2 bases and J by 5 bases, with 4 bases left in between.

This clone was recorded only once. The chain recombines TRBV7-9 with TRBJ1-1; tentative D call: TRBD1 (6 bases). Trimming took off 1 base at V and 5 bases at J, with 14 bases between the two ends. CDR3 length equals 15 residues. CDR1 SEHNR and CDR2 FQNEAQ come from the germline V gene (reference sequence). CDR3 loop: CASSLVGQGGTEAFF. The CDR3 nucleotides read TGTGCCAGCAGCTTAGTCGGGCAAGGGGGGACTGAAGCTTTCTTT.

The J gene is TRBJ2-7, the V gene TRBV7-6; the match to TRBD2 covers 10 bases. This CDR3 has 15 amino acids. Losses at the gene ends were 1 base for V and 5 bases for J; bases not matched to a gene: 5. In germline, CDR1 is SGHVS, CDR2 FNYEAQ. The CDR3 protein is CASSLGTSGGNEQYF. The CDR3 DNA follows: TGTGCCAGCAGCTTAGGGACTAGCGGTGGGAACGAGCAGTACTTC.

The chain couples TRBV7-8 to TRBJ2-3; D gene uncertain. The V end lost 1 base, the J end lost 4 bases, and 9 bases lay between the germline ends. CDR3 length: 14 amino acids. Germline V CDR1 and CDR2: SGHVS, FQNEAQ. CDR3 residues: CASSLGLLADTQYF. In DNA, the CDR3 is TGTGCCAGCAGCTTAGGCCTACTTGCAGATACGCAGTATTTT.